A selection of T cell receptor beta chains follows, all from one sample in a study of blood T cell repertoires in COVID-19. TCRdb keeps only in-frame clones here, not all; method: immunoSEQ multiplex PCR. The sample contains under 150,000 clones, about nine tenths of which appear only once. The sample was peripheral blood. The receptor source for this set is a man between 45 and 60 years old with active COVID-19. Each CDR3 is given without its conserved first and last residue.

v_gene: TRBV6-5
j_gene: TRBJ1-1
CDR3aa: ASTVRRGRTEAF

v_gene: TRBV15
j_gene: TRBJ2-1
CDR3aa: ATIRDRGNNEQF

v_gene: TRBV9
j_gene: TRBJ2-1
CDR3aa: ASSGGGEQF

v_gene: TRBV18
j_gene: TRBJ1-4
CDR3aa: ASSLRQGRDNEKLF

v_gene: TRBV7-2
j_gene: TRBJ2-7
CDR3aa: ASRGFSGASYEQY

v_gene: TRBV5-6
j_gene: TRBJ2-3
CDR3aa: ASSTDYGSDTQY

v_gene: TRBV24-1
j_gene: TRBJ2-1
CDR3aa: ATSSGGGGYNEQF

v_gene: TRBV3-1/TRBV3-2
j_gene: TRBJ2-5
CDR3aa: ASSRGTSGIETQY

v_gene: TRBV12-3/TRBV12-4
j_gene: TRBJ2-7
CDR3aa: AAGTGAEQY

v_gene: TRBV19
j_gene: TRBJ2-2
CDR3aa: ASSKDRWAGELF

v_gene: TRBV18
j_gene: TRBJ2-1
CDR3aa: ASSPQRVSSYNEQF

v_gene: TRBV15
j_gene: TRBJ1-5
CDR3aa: ATSREPGGNNQPQH

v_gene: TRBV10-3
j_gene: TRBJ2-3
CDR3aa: AISGTSGGSADTQY

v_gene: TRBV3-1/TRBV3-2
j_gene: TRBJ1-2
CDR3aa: ASGEQGIGFLPSGYT

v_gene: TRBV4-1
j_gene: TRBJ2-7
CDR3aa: ASSQKRTGDEQY

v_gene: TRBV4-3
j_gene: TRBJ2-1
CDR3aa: ASSQNSYEQF

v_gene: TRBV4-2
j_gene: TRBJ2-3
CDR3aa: ASSQDSRRNLAGAGDTQY